This TCR beta chain was recorded in a study of response to subunit inactivated influenza vaccine listed by TCRdb under 2018. Regarding the study in general: Deep quantitative profiling of the T cell receptor repertoire was used in the study to follow responses to a trivalent subunit inactivated influenza vaccine.

The intended sense of this specimen's time point label: 45 days after influenza vaccine administration. Study-level results and caveats: The authors proposed that each seasonal influenza vaccination may bring in only a limited number of new T cells.

The CDR3 holds 17 amino acids from the cysteine to the phenylalanine. This entry keeps only the CDR3 DNA: 51 bases, framed from base 1. V sheds 5 bases and J sheds 0 bases, leaving 16 bases between their ends. CDR1 and CDR2, per the germline V gene, are SGHTA and FQGTGA. Libraries were built with RT-PCR. Sequencing took place on an Illumina HiSeq 2500. TCRdb's own reprocessing of the public reads used fastp at Q25 and MiXCR and kept productive beta chains. CDR3 protein sequences are deduplicated, and each keeps its most common genes and DNA. For this sample the table gives about 480,000 distinct CDR3 sequences, of which roughly 11% were detected only once. The ten largest clones add up to roughly 12% of the sample. This clonotype was counted between two and nine times. The target of this receptor is not known. The input lacks base qualities; no much larger clone sits a single base away.

This specimen was PBMCs from blood, taken 40 to 50 days after vaccination. The receptor chain draws on TRBV7-3 and TRBJ2-2, and TRBD2 may be the D gene, going by 6 matching bases. The clonotype was recovered from a man aged 50 to 60 who received an inactivated influenza vaccine. Donor details come from another sample of the same person, matched by shared clones. The CDR3 reads CASSPWRGGANTGELFF. Read as DNA, the sequence is TGTGCCAGCAGCCCCTGGCGGGGCGGGGCGAACACCGGGGAGCTGTTTTTT.